The 26 T cell receptor beta chains below all came from one sample that was sequenced in a study of shared clonotypes between healthy human individuals. Clones were read by immunoSEQ multiplex PCR, and TCRdb kept only the in-frame ones, dropping some. The table has some 2 million clones, approximately 95% seen once. The naive CD8 population came from CD45RO-negative cells selected for CCR7, without terminally differentiated effector memory CD45RA+ cells. Sequenced material: naive CD8+ T cells sorted from blood. Source of these receptors: a man between 18 and 35 years old in good health.

The rearrangement links TRBV7-9 to TRBJ2-7, with 7 bases aligning to TRBD1. Looked up from germline, CDR1 is SEHNR and CDR2 is FQNEAQ (reference sequence). CDR3 length: 14 amino acids. V shed 2 bases, J shed 3 bases, and the junction held 4 bases outside the gene matches. The CDR3: CASSLLGGFYEQYF. For the CDR3, the DNA is TGTGCCAGCAGCTTACTAGGGGGCTTCTACGAGCAGTACTTC.

This clone was seen a single time. This chain uses TRBV5-4 with TRBJ2-5; D is undetermined. CDR3 length: 14 residues. From germline, CDR1 is SGHNT and CDR2 YYREEE (reference sequence). Deletions cut 0 bases from V and 1 base from J, with 7 bases between. CDR3 DNA: TGTGCCAGCAGCTTGGTTAACAGCCAAGAGACCCAGTACTTC. Translating gives CASSLVNSQETQYF.

V is TRBV29-1 and J is TRBJ2-7; D is unclear. Germline V gene data show CDR1 as SQVTM and CDR2 as ANQGSEA. V was cut by 3 bases and J by 3 bases, with 9 bases left in between. The CDR3 sequence is 12 residues long. The CDR3 nucleotides are TGCAGCGTTGAGGGCACCTACTACGAGCAGTACTTC. Amino acids: CSVEGTYYEQYF.

This clone was observed a handful of times. The chain couples TRBV7-9 to TRBJ2-7; D gene unclear. V was pared by 3 bases and J by 2 bases, with 11 bases between. Germline V gene data show CDR1 as SEHNR and CDR2 as FQNEAQ (reference sequence). The CDR3 totals 14 residues. DNA for the CDR3: TGTGCCAGCAGCTTTCGAACGGCGCCCTACGAGCAGTACTTC. Residues: CASSFRTAPYEQYF. The variable domain in full, completed from reference TRBV7-9 and TRBJ2-7, reads DTGVSQNPRHKITKRGQNVTFRCDPISEHNRLYWYRQTLGQGPEFLTYFQNEAQLEKSRLLSDRFSAERPKGSFSTLEIQRTEQGDSAMYLCASSFRTAPYEQYFGPGTRLTVT.

The chain links TRBV27 to TRBJ2-7, with TRBD1 identical over 9 bases. This CDR3 has 16 residues. Trimming removed 5 bases from V and 3 bases from J; junction bases left unmatched: 11. CDR1 and CDR2 from the germline V gene are MNHEY and SMNVEV (reference sequence). CDR3 in amino acids: CASSGSVGTGIYEQYF. The CDR3 DNA is TGTGCCAGCAGTGGGTCCGTGGGGACAGGGATCTACGAGCAGTACTTC.

The chain carries TRBV7-9 and TRBJ1-4, with D possibly being TRBD1 (5 bases). The CDR3 length is 16 residues. V was clipped by 5 bases and J by 3 bases, with 16 bases between them. Germline CDR1 reads SEHNR; CDR2 reads FQNEAQ (reference sequence). The CDR3 sequence: CASSPVGRGANEKLFF. As DNA, the CDR3 is TGTGCCAGCAGCCCGGTCGGGAGGGGAGCTAATGAAAAACTGTTTTTT.

The genes are TRBV7-8 and TRBJ2-5; D uncertain. The CDR3 consists of 12 residues. CDR1 is SGHVS, CDR2 FQNEAQ, per germline. Trimming took 3 bases from V and 5 from J, leaving 7 bases between them. The CDR3 spells CASSLGWETQYF. The CDR3 DNA follows: TGTGCCAGCAGCTTGGGGTGGGAGACCCAGTACTTC.

The V call is TRBV5-1, the J call TRBJ2-2; no reliable D call. The germline V gene encodes CDR1 SGHRS and CDR2 YFSETQ. The CDR3 has 11 amino acids. V lost 7 bases, J lost 6 bases, and 7 bases lay in between. DNA of the CDR3: TGCGCCAGCTACTATGCCGGGGAGCTGTTTTTT. Amino acids: CASYYAGELFF.

V gene TRBV2 combines with J gene TRBJ1-4; no firm D call. Trimming took off 0 bases at V and 0 bases at J, with 11 bases between the two ends. CDR1 is SNHLY, CDR2 FYNNEI, per germline. The CDR3 is 17 amino acids. CDR3 amino acids: CASSEAEEQTTNEKLFF. As DNA, the CDR3 is TGTGCCAGCAGTGAAGCAGAGGAGCAAACAACTAATGAAAAACTGTTTTTT. Full variable domain (outside the CDR3, taken from reference TRBV2 and TRBJ1-4): EPEVTQTPSHQVTQMGQEVILRCVPISNHLYFYWYRQILGQKVEFLVSFYNNEISEKSEIFDDQFSVERPDGSNFTLKIRSTKLEDSAMYFCASSEAEEQTTNEKLFFGSGTQLSVL.

This clone has only one observation. The rearrangement uses TRBV7-9 and TRBJ1-2, with 8 nucleotides matching TRBD1. Germline values: CDR1 SEHNR, CDR2 FQNEAQ (reference sequence). The CDR3 has 13 amino acids. The J segment lost 4 bases and the V segment lost 5 bases, leaving 3 bases of the junction unmatched. CDR3 sequence (DNA): TGTGCCAGCAGCGAGGGACAGGTCTATGGCTACACCTTC. It codes for CASSEGQVYGYTF.

The chain is built from TRBV9 and TRBJ2-2; the match to TRBD1 covers 9 bases. CDR1 and CDR2 (germline): SGDLS, YYNGEE. V lost 4 bases to trimming and J lost 4 bases; unmatched junction nucleotides: 8. The CDR3 totals 16 residues. Written as DNA, the CDR3 is TGTGCCAGCAGCCCACGGACAGGGGACAGCACCGGGGAGCTGTTTTTT. It is translated as CASSPRTGDSTGELFF.

This clone showed up just a few times. The chain has TRBV6-1 and TRBJ1-5, with D unclear. Germline V gene data show CDR1 as MNHNS and CDR2 as SASEGT. V was clipped by 1 base and J by 3 bases, with 7 bases between them. CDR3 size: 14 residues. This CDR3 reads CASSEVRFNQPQHF. The CDR3 nucleotides read TGTGCCAGCAGTGAAGTCAGGTTCAATCAGCCCCAGCATTTT.

The chain combines TRBV27 with TRBJ2-1, with 9 bases that match TRBD1. The CDR3 extends over 15 amino acids. Germline CDR1 is MNHEY and CDR2 is SMNVEV (reference sequence). V trimming: 8 bases; J trimming: 9 bases; junction bases outside the gene matches: 14. CDR3: CASSPVGTGSGEQFF. The CDR3 DNA reads as TGTGCCAGCTCCCCCGTTGGGACAGGGTCTGGTGAGCAGTTCTTC.

V usage is TRBV4-1 and J usage is TRBJ2-1; D is possibly TRBD1 (5 bases). Germline CDR1 MGHRA, CDR2 YSYEKL. V gave up 0 bases and J gave up 3 bases, with 12 bases separating them. The CDR3 has 16 amino acids. The CDR3 loop is CASSQDDSIVYNEQFF. The CDR3, as DNA: TGCGCCAGCAGCCAAGACGACAGCATCGTCTACAATGAGCAGTTCTTC.

V is TRBV19 and J is TRBJ2-2; TRBD2 matches 11 bases. The length of the CDR3 is 16 residues. Trimming took 5 bases from V and 4 from J; bases not matched to a gene: 6. CDR1 is LNHDA, CDR2 SQIVND, per germline (reference sequence). This CDR3 is CASSGETSGATGELFF. Written as DNA, the CDR3 is TGTGCCAGTAGTGGAGAGACTAGCGGGGCCACCGGGGAGCTGTTTTTT.

Concerning this clone: At the DNA level, this CDR3 is encoded by other sequences in the same sample as well. The V and J genes are TRBV7-3 and TRBJ1-1; 7 bases agree with TRBD1. The CDR3 sequence is 14 residues long. Looked up from germline, CDR1 is SGHTA and CDR2 is FQGTGA. After removal of 5 bases from V and 1 base from J, the junction contained 4 bases not matched to a gene. CDR3 in DNA: TGTGCCAGCAGCCCCACAGGGGCGAACACTGAAGCTTTCTTT. Its protein product is CASSPTGANTEAFF.

This clone appeared once. The same CDR3 is also encoded by other DNA sequences in this sample. The chain recombines TRBV5-1 with TRBJ2-7; tentatively, D is TRBD1 or TRBD2 (5 bases each). CDR3 length: 13 amino acids. V lost 2 bases and J lost 4, with 10 bases in between. CDR1 is SGHRS, CDR2 YFSETQ, per germline. CDR3 DNA: TGCGCCAGCAGCTTTCGGGACGGTTACGAGCAGTACTTC. Translation: CASSFRDGYEQYF.

Note on this clone: The sample has other DNA sequences that encode this CDR3 too. This chain links TRBV9 with TRBJ2-7; the D gene is possibly TRBD1 (6 bases). The CDR3 extends over 13 amino acids. Trimming took 4 bases from V and 2 from J, leaving 10 bases between them. The germline gives CDR1 SGDLS, CDR2 YYNGEE. The CDR3 coding sequence is TGTGCCAGCAGCCCAGGGGAGCCCTACGAGCAGTACTTC. Its protein is CASSPGEPYEQYF.

The J gene is TRBJ1-1, the V gene TRBV5-1, with 7 positions matching TRBD1. The CDR3 loop spans 15 amino acids. Looked up from germline, CDR1 is SGHRS and CDR2 is YFSETQ. V gave up 5 bases and J gave up 4 bases; unmatched junction bases: 11. In DNA form, the CDR3 reads TGCGCCAGCAGTCCCCAGACAGGGTCGCCCACTGAAGCTTTCTTT. This sequence encodes CASSPQTGSPTEAFF.

Concerning this clone: This sample also contains other DNA sequences that code for the same CDR3. This chain uses TRBV29-1 with TRBJ2-1; TRBD2 agrees at 15 bases. The germline gives CDR1 SQVTM, CDR2 ANQGSEA. V lost 7 bases, J lost 7 bases, and 2 bases stayed unmatched. The length of the CDR3 is 13 residues. CDR3 sequence: CSAGLAGGNEQFF. CDR3 nucleotide sequence: TGCAGCGCAGGACTAGCGGGGGGGAATGAGCAGTTCTTC.

This chain links TRBV5-8 with TRBJ1-6; TRBD1 matches 8 bases. The CDR3 extends over 18 amino acids. Per the germline V gene, CDR1 is SGHTS and CDR2 is YDEGEE. The ends lost 3 bases at V and 7 bases at J; junction bases unmatched: 15. The CDR3 DNA sequence: TGTGCCAGCAGCTCCGGGACAGGCGCCGTGCAGGGGAATTCACCCCTCCACTTT. Its protein product is CASSSGTGAVQGNSPLHF.

The J gene is TRBJ1-2, the V gene TRBV6-1; no definite D call. Trimming pared 1 base from V and 3 bases from J, leaving 9 bases between. The length of the CDR3 is 14 residues. Germline lookup yields CDR1 MNHNS and CDR2 SASEGT. Here the CDR3 DNA reads TGTGCCAGCAGTGAAGGAACAGCCTACTATGGCTACACCTTC. It translates to CASSEGTAYYGYTF.

V and J are TRBV4-1 and TRBJ2-7, with 8 bases matching TRBD2. Germline CDR1 MGHRA, CDR2 YSYEKL. The CDR3 extends over 16 amino acids. Trimming removed 2 bases from V and 2 bases from J; junction bases left unmatched: 8. DNA for the CDR3: TGCGCCAGCAGCCAAAGCATAGCGGGGCTCGCCTACGAGCAGTACTTC. This encodes CASSQSIAGLAYEQYF.

This chain joins TRBV5-6 and TRBJ2-7; D possibly corresponds to TRBD2 (6 bases). Trimming left V 4 bases short and J 2 bases short, with 19 bases between. The CDR3 length is 16 residues. Germline values: CDR1 SGHDT, CDR2 YYEEEE. The CDR3 loop reads CASSQKPGWGAYEQYF. Written as DNA, the CDR3 is TGTGCCAGCAGCCAGAAGCCAGGGTGGGGGGCCTACGAGCAGTACTTC.

The chain carries TRBV30 and TRBJ1-2; D gene uncertain. The CDR3 covers 12 residues. Trimming pared 8 bases from V and 3 bases from J, leaving 13 bases between. Germline CDR1 GTSNPN, CDR2 SVGIG (reference sequence). In nucleotides, the CDR3 is TGTGCCGGACTGTCAGCGGACTATGGCTACACCTTC. Translated: CAGLSADYGYTF.

The chain joins TRBV7-9 to TRBJ1-2; 9 nucleotides line up with TRBD1. V shed 6 bases and J 4 bases; nucleotides not matched to a gene: 9. CDR3 size: 15 residues. Germline CDR1 SEHNR, CDR2 FQNEAQ (reference sequence). The CDR3 DNA reads TGTGCCAGCAGATTTCCGGGACAGGGAGGCTATGGCTACACCTTC. This gives the protein CASRFPGQGGYGYTF.